This paragraph covers one T cell receptor (beta chain) sequence. The assay was immunoSEQ multiplex PCR, and TCRdb's table has in-frame clones only and misses some. The data show approximately 100,000 clones, less than 85% seen once. Trimming stripped 3 bases from V and 3 bases from J, with 11 bases between. Germline CDR1 reads LGHNT; CDR2 reads FRNRAP. The CDR3 spans 14 residues. This sample is drawn from a study of control samples from healthy donors and cancer patients. Sequencing input: PBMCs. V usage is TRBV12-5 and J usage is TRBJ1-2; D uncertain. This sequence was found in a man aged 65-85 years with lung cancer. Here the CDR3 DNA reads TGTGCTAGTGGTTTCCCGAGCTACTACTATGGCTACACCTTC. It yields the protein CASGFPSYYYGYTF. The full variable domain, in which reference TRBV12-5 and TRBJ1-2 provide the parts outside the CDR3, is DARVTQTPRHKVTEMGQEVTMRCQPILGHNTVFWYRQTMMQGLELLAYFRNRAPLDDSGMPKDRFSAEMPDATLATLKIQPSEPRDSAVYFCASGFPSYYYGYTFGSGTRLTVV.